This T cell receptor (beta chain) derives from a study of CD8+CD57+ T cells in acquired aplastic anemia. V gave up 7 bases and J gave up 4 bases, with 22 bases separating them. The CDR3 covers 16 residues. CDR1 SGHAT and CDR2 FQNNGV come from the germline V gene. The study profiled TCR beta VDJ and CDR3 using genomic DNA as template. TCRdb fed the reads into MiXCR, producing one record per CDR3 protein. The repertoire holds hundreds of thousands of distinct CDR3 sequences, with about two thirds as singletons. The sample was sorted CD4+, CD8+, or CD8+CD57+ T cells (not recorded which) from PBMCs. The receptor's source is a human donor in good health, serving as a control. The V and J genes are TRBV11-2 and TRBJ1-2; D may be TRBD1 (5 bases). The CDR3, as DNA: TGTGCCAGCACCGTGGTCCAGGGAGCTGGGGGCTATGGCTACACCTTC. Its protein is CASTVVQGAGGYGYTF.